Detailed here is one T cell receptor beta chain. Generated by immunoSEQ multiplex PCR, the TCRdb table keeps only in-frame clones and is missing some. The sample has roughly 40,000 clones; approximately 80% are singletons. This CDR3 region has 16 residues. These data originate in a study of blood T cell repertoires in COVID-19. This chain connects TRBV21-1 to TRBJ2-2; the D call of TRBD2 is as the table states it, not checked on the DNA. TRBV21-1 is given as a pseudogene. This sequence was found in a man between 65 and 85 years old with active or convalescent COVID-19. Material: peripheral blood. The chain's CDR3 is CASSTGFGRNTGELFF. CDR3 nucleotides: TGTGCCAGCAGCACGGGGTTCGGACGGAACACCGGGGAGCTGTTTTTT.